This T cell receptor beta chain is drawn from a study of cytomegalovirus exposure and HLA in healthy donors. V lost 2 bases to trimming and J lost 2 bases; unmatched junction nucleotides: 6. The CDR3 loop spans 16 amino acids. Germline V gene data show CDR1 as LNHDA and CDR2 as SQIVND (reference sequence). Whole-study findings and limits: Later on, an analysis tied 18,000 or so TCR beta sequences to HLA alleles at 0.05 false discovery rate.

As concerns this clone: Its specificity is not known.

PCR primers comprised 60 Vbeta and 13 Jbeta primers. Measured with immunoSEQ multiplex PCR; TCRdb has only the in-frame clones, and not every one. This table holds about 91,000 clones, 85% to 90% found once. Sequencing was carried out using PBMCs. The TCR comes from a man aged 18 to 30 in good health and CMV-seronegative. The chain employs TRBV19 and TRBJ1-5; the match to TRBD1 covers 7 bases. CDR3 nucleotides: TGTGCCAGTAGTATATTACAGGGGTTGGGCAATCAGCCCCAGCATTTT. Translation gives CASSILQGLGNQPQHF.